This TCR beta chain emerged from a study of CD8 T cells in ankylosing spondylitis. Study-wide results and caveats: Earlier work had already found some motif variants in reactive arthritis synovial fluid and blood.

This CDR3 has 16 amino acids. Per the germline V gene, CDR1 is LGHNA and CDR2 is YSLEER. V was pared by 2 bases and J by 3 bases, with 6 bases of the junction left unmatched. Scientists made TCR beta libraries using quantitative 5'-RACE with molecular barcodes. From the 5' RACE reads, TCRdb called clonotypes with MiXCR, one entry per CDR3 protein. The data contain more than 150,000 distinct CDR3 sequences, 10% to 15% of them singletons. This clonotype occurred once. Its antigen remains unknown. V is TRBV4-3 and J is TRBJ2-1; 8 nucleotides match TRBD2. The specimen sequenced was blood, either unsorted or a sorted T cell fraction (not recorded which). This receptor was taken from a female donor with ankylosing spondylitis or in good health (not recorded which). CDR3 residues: CASSQIWREDYNEQFF. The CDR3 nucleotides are TGCGCCAGCAGCCAAATTTGGCGGGAGGACTACAATGAGCAGTTCTTC.